This T cell receptor beta chain was identified during a study of quantifying T cell responses using KT2 cells. Study-level information: Reverse transcription used primers in the TCR alpha and beta constant regions.

Trimming cost V 2 bases and J 0 bases; bases outside gene matches: 7. The CDR3 sequence is 17 residues long. Germline CDR1 and CDR2: SGHVS and FQNEAQ. Each cDNA got a UMI-containing oligo ligated at its 3' end. The first PCR ran three to four cycles with an equimolar RC1.1 and RC1.2 beta primer mix. TCRdb re-derived calls from the UMI-ligation and nested PCR reads in MiXCR, one entry per CDR3 protein. The table records about 53,000 distinct CDR3 sequences, around an eighth of them present only once. Points from the study as a whole: Counts of KT2 alpha and beta sequences rose linearly with the number of KT2 cells added.

A note on this clonotype: The antigen is not known.

This receptor was obtained from a human donor. The chain uses TRBV7-8 and TRBJ2-4; 7 bases map to TRBD2. The sequencing sample was made of PBMCs spiked with cells of the T cell clone KT2. The CDR3 nucleotides read TGTGCCAGCAGCTTAATAGGTCCGGGGGGAGCCAAAAACATTCAGTACTTC. The encoded protein is CASSLIGPGGAKNIQYF.